This TCR beta chain was sequenced during a study of blood T cell repertoires in COVID-19. The wider study: COVID-19 samples from acute and convalescent phases originated in the United States, Italy and Spain. Sample material is recorded as cDNA or gDNA derived from T cells, B-cell-depleted T cells, or PBMCs.

Trimming took 5 bases from V and 0 from J, leaving 11 bases between them. CDR1 SGHVS and CDR2 FNYEAQ come from the germline V gene. The CDR3 has 15 residues. Produced via immunoSEQ multiplex PCR; TCRdb's table is partial and in-frame only. The sample contains over 150,000 clones, roughly 80% of which appear only once. What was sequenced was peripheral blood. The source of this sequence is a woman aged 80 or over with acute or convalescent COVID-19. This chain links TRBV7-6 with TRBJ1-5; a weak D match, TRBD1 (5 bases). The CDR3 spells CASSPQGYSNQPQHF. The CDR3 nucleotides read TGTGCCAGCAGCCCCCAGGGTTATAGCAATCAGCCCCAGCATTTT.